These 32 T cell receptor beta chains originate from one sample sequenced in a study of blood T cells in healthy people across ages. With a J-beta primer mix and a sample-barcoded 5' primer, a second PCR ran 7 to 11 cycles. TCRdb re-called the 5' RACE reads with MiXCR, one entry per CDR3 protein. This sample has over 700,000 distinct CDR3 sequences, with about 53% found just once. The sequencing sample was made of blood. Receptors were obtained from a man of 80 years or more in good health.

The V gene is TRBV6-5, the J gene TRBJ2-2; no firm D call. The germline V gene has CDR1 MNHEY and CDR2 SVGAGI. V lost 6 bases to trimming and J lost 5 bases, with 10 bases between them. CDR3 length equals 13 residues. CDR3 amino acids: CASSPTRTGELFF. DNA for the CDR3: TGTGCCAGCAGCCCTACACGGACCGGGGAGCTGTTTTTT.

The V gene is TRBV30, the J gene TRBJ1-1, with D unclear. Between the trimmed V and J ends, which lost 0 bases and 6 bases, there was a span of 8 bases. This CDR3 has 12 amino acids. Germline V CDR1 and CDR2: GTSNPN, SVGIG (reference sequence). In DNA, the CDR3 is TGTGCCTGGAGTGTAGAACAGTCTGAAGCTTTCTTT. Translated, it gives CAWSVEQSEAFF. Full variable domain (rest looked up from reference TRBV30 and TRBJ1-1): SQTIHQWPATLVQPVGSPLSLECTVEGTSNPNLYWYRQAAGRGLQLLFYSVGIGQISSEVPQNLSASRPQDRQFILSSKKLLLSDSGFYLCAWSVEQSEAFFGQGTRLTVV.

J is TRBJ2-1 and V is TRBV27; D possibly corresponds to TRBD2 (6 bases). Trimming removed 3 bases at V and 10 bases at J, with 16 bases between. This CDR3 has 14 amino acids. CDR1 is MNHEY and CDR2 is SMNVEV in the germline V gene (reference sequence). The CDR3 protein is CASSLVAASGEQFF. For the CDR3, the DNA is TGTGCCAGCAGTTTGGTGGCCGCCAGCGGGGAGCAGTTCTTC.

This chain connects TRBV20-1 to TRBJ2-7; 8 nucleotides agree with TRBD1. Looked up from germline, CDR1 is DFQATT and CDR2 is SNEGSKA (reference sequence). The CDR3 has 15 residues. Trimming took 3 bases from V and 1 from J; bases not matched to a gene: 8. CDR3 residues: CSARIRTGSSYEQYF. CDR3 nucleotide sequence: TGCAGTGCTAGGATTAGGACAGGGAGTTCCTACGAGCAGTACTTC.

The rearrangement links TRBV6-2 or TRBV6-3 to TRBJ2-1; 7 bases align to TRBD1. Germline V gene lookup returns CDR1 MNHEY and CDR2 SVGEGT. Trimming at V came to 5 bases and at J to 0 bases, leaving 4 bases not matched to a gene. This CDR3 has 15 residues. The CDR3 bases are TGTGCCAGCAGTAAGACAGGGAGCTCCTACAATGAGCAGTTCTTC. As protein: CASSKTGSSYNEQFF.

V gene TRBV4-3 combines with J gene TRBJ2-1; tentative D call: TRBD1 (6 bases). V shed 4 bases and J shed 0 bases, with 16 bases lying between them. This CDR3 is 17 amino acids long. Germline V gene data show CDR1 as LGHNA and CDR2 as YSLEER. The CDR3 bases are TGCGCCAGCAGCCCATCTCCTCAGGGGAGCTCCTACAATGAGCAGTTCTTC. It encodes CASSPSPQGSSYNEQFF.

The genes are TRBV6-6 and TRBJ2-3; D is ambiguous. The CDR3 spans 16 residues. V was trimmed by 9 bases and J by 14 bases, leaving 33 bases between them. CDR1 and CDR2 (germline): MNHNY, SVGAGI (reference sequence). CDR3: CARYYPRYRKHRYAYF. CDR3 in DNA: TGTGCCAGGTATTACCCTCGGTACAGAAAACACAGATACGCGTATTTT.

The chain links TRBV20-1 to TRBJ2-3, with D unresolved. The CDR3 has 12 amino acids. Germline CDR1 is DFQATT and CDR2 is SNEGSKA (reference sequence). Trimming took off 5 bases at V and 4 bases at J, with 10 bases between the two ends. The CDR3 DNA reads as TGCAGTGCTCCCCTCAGAGCAGATACGCAGTATTTT. Residues: CSAPLRADTQYF.

The chain has TRBV4-2 and TRBJ2-4; D perhaps matches TRBD2 (7 bases). The end of the DNA is better explained by TRBJ2-7, so the J call may be wrong. This CDR3 is built from 14 residues. The germline V gene encodes CDR1 LGHNA and CDR2 YNFKEQ. CDR3 residues: CASSRVEGGGEQYF. The CDR3 DNA sequence: TGTGCCAGCAGCCGCGTTGAGGGGGGGGGCGAGCAGTACTTC.

The V call is TRBV5-1, the J call TRBJ2-3, with D possibly being TRBD2 (7 bases). The CDR3 covers 14 residues. V was clipped by 7 bases and J by 2 bases, with 14 bases between them. From germline, CDR1 is SGHRS and CDR2 YFSETQ. The CDR3 DNA reads TGCGCCAGCGCCACAGGGAGGGACACAGATACGCAGTATTTT. Its protein product is CASATGRDTDTQYF.

Notes on this clonotype: Being one base from a much bigger clone, this may be a read error. The gene calls are TRBV29-1 and TRBJ2-5; 7 bases align to TRBD2. The ends lost 8 bases at V and 9 bases at J; junction bases unmatched: 12. The germline CDR1 and CDR2 sequences are SQVTM and ANQGSEA. The CDR3 length is 12 residues. The CDR3 DNA is TGCAGCATCCGGCCGGTCCGGGAGGCCCAGTACTTC. Translated, it gives CSIRPVREAQYF.

This clonotype appeared a few times. A junction boundary mismatches the germline segment, possibly from a read error. The genes are TRBV3-1 and TRBJ2-4; D is ambiguous. The J call may be faulty, since TRBJ2-7 better matches the DNA end. The CDR3 totals 14 residues. Germline V gives CDR1 LGHDT, CDR2 YNNKEL (reference sequence). The CDR3 here is CAGSQDVGFYEQYF. DNA of the CDR3: TGTGCCGGCAGCCAAGATGTGGGCTTCTACGAGCAGTACTTC.

This clonotype was observed a handful of times. V is TRBV6-1 and J is TRBJ2-7; D is uncertain. There are 14 residues in the CDR3. Between the trimmed V and J ends, which lost 4 bases and 5 bases, there was a span of 15 bases. The V gene's germline CDR1 is MNHNS and CDR2 SASEGT. In nucleotides, the CDR3 is TGTGCCAGCAGTGTTCGCGGCGCGGCGAACGAGCAGTACTTC. Its translation is CASSVRGAANEQYF.

CDR3 nucleotides: TGTGCCAGCAGCTCCCACCGGGACCAGGGGGGGTCCACAGATACGCAGTATTTT. Protein: CASSSHRDQGGSTDTQYF. The chain combines TRBV11-3 with TRBJ2-3; D possibly matches TRBD1 or TRBD2 (7 bases each). Germline CDR1 reads SGHNT; CDR2 reads YENEEA. The V end was cut by 4 bases, the J end by 2 bases, with 22 bases between. This CDR3 is built from 18 residues.

The chain combines TRBV20-1 with TRBJ2-7; TRBD2 matches 13 bases. The CDR3 contains 15 residues. After removal of 6 bases from V and 1 base from J, the junction contained 6 bases not matched to a gene. Germline V gene sequence: CDR1 DFQATT, CDR2 SNEGSKA (reference sequence). CDR3 in DNA: TGCAGTGCCACTAGCGGGGGGGCCTTGTCCTACGAGCAGTACTTC. It is translated as CSATSGGALSYEQYF.

The chain links TRBV27 to TRBJ1-4; 8 positions match TRBD1. This CDR3 comprises 15 residues. Losses at the gene ends were 4 bases for V and 8 bases for J; bases not matched to a gene: 9. Germline CDR1 is MNHEY and CDR2 is SMNVEV (reference sequence). In DNA form, the CDR3 reads TGTGCCAGCAGTTCTGCCGGGACAGGTCGGGAAAAACTGTTTTTT. It translates to CASSSAGTGREKLFF.

This chain uses TRBV20-1 with TRBJ2-3, with D perhaps TRBD2 (7 bases). The germline CDR1 and CDR2 sequences are DFQATT and SNEGSKA (reference sequence). V was pared by 5 bases and J by 7 bases, with 22 bases between. The CDR3 contains 15 residues. CDR3 coding DNA: TGCAGTGCTGTGCTAGGGGGGGCCGCTACTCATACGCAGTATTTT. It codes for CSAVLGGAATHTQYF.

The rearrangement joins TRBV7-6 to TRBJ1-5; D is ambiguous. V was clipped by 5 bases and J by 5 bases, with 10 bases between them. Germline V gives CDR1 SGHVS, CDR2 FNYEAQ. The CDR3 runs to 13 residues. Here the CDR3 DNA reads TGTGCCAGCAGCCAGACAATTGATCAGCCCCAGCATTTT. This codes for CASSQTIDQPQHF.

The table lists this clonotype with a count of one. CDR3: CASSPRTGSNQPQHF. Written as DNA, the CDR3 is TGTGCCAGCAGCCCTCGGACCGGTAGCAATCAGCCCCAGCATTTT. This sequence joins TRBV3-1 and TRBJ1-5, with D unclear. V was clipped by 4 bases and J by 0 bases, with 10 bases between them. The length of the CDR3 is 15 residues. In germline, CDR1 is LGHDT, CDR2 YNNKEL (reference sequence).

The V call is TRBV20-1, the J call TRBJ1-2; D is uncertain. In germline, CDR1 is DFQATT, CDR2 SNEGSKA (reference sequence). Trimming pared 0 bases from V and 8 bases from J, leaving 13 bases between. This CDR3 is built from 13 residues. The CDR3 DNA reads as TGCAGTGCTAGAGATGGGAACGGCAGGGGCTACACCTTC. Translating it yields CSARDGNGRGYTF.

Only a few counts were recorded for this clonotype. The V gene is TRBV7-9, the J gene TRBJ1-2, with 10 bases that match TRBD1. Per the germline V gene, CDR1 is SEHNR and CDR2 is FQNEAQ (reference sequence). The junction had 9 bases not matched to a gene; V was cut back by 2 bases and J by 0 bases. The CDR3 extends over 18 amino acids. The CDR3 DNA sequence: TGTGCCAGCAGCTTACCCTGGACAGGGGGTGCGGCTAACTATGGCTACACCTTC. Translated: CASSLPWTGGAANYGYTF.

This clonotype has only a few counts. This sequence joins TRBV20-1 and TRBJ2-7; 9 nucleotides agree with TRBD2. Germline V gene data show CDR1 as DFQATT and CDR2 as SNEGSKA (reference sequence). The CDR3 has 15 residues. The trim removed 5 bases at V and 9 bases at J, leaving 17 bases unmatched. Written as DNA, the CDR3 is TGCAGTGCTTCCGCCTGGAGTAGCGGGAGTTGGGGGCAGTACTTC. It specifies CSASAWSSGSWGQYF.

This clonotype was observed a few times. A clone one base away is much larger, so this may be a read error. Here the CDR3 reads CSGLSSYEQFF. CDR3 nucleotide sequence: TGCAGCGGACTCTCCAGCTACGAGCAGTTCTTC. The V call is TRBV29-1, the J call TRBJ2-1; D uncertain. Trimming pared 7 bases from V and 10 bases from J, leaving 14 bases between. The CDR3 length is 11 residues. Germline values: CDR1 SQVTM, CDR2 ANQGSEA.

The chain carries TRBV4-1 and TRBJ2-2; possible D gene TRBD2, 5 bases. The germline V gene has CDR1 MGHRA and CDR2 YSYEKL. The V end lost 1 base, the J end lost 5 bases, and 11 bases lay between the germline ends. The CDR3 spans 15 residues. The CDR3 DNA follows: TGCGCCAGCAGCCAAGTTGCAACGGGGACCGGGGAGCTGTTTTTT. It translates to CASSQVATGTGELFF.

V gene TRBV9 combines with J gene TRBJ2-3, with 7 nucleotides matching TRBD2. CDR1 and CDR2 from the germline V gene are SGDLS and YYNGEE. V was pared by 1 base and J by 4 bases, with 9 bases of the junction left unmatched. The CDR3 consists of 16 residues. This chain's CDR3 is CASSVNGGSGPDTQYF. The CDR3 DNA follows: TGTGCCAGCAGCGTAAACGGCGGGAGTGGCCCAGATACGCAGTATTTT.

The genes are TRBV5-6 and TRBJ2-1, with a possible D match to TRBD2 (5 bases). Trimming cost V 3 bases and J 1 base, with 14 bases left between them. The CDR3 covers 16 residues. The V gene's germline CDR1 is SGHDT and CDR2 YYEEEE. The CDR3 protein is CASSSPAGLSYNEQFF. The CDR3 nucleotides read TGTGCCAGCAGCTCCCCGGCGGGTTTGTCCTACAATGAGCAGTTCTTC.

This clonotype was detected a few times. The J gene is TRBJ2-1, the V gene TRBV29-1; D is uncertain. Trimming took off 6 bases at V and 5 bases at J, with 8 bases between the two ends. This CDR3 contains 11 residues. In germline, CDR1 is SQVTM, CDR2 ANQGSEA. Here the CDR3 reads CSVSNHNEQFF. For the CDR3, the DNA is TGCAGCGTGTCAAATCACAATGAGCAGTTCTTC.

The rearrangement links TRBV20-1 to TRBJ2-1; 7 nucleotides line up with TRBD2. This CDR3 is built from 14 residues. Germline V gene data show CDR1 as DFQATT and CDR2 as SNEGSKA (reference sequence). Trimming at V came to 6 bases and at J to 5 bases, leaving 10 bases not matched to a gene. In DNA, the CDR3 is TGCAGTGCCCAGCCTAGCGGTACTAACAATGAGCAGTTCTTC. It encodes CSAQPSGTNNEQFF.

This chain uses TRBV20-1 with TRBJ2-4, with D possibly TRBD2 on 5 matching bases. The J call may be wrong; the DNA end is better matched by TRBJ2-7. CDR1 DFQATT and CDR2 SNEGSKA come from the germline V gene (reference sequence). The CDR3 is 14 residues long. The CDR3 sequence is CSAGGGGGGHEQYF. Here the CDR3 DNA reads TGCAGTGCTGGAGGAGGTGGCGGAGGTCACGAGCAGTACTTC.

V usage is TRBV28 and J usage is TRBJ2-4; D unresolved. The DNA end lines up better with TRBJ2-7; the J call may be wrong. The CDR3 spans 11 residues. Germline V gene sequence: CDR1 MDHEN, CDR2 SYDVKM. The CDR3 loop reads CASGRIPEQYF. CDR3 in DNA: TGTGCCAGCGGGCGGATTCCCGAGCAGTACTTC.

Notes on this clonotype: One end of the junction does not line up with germline, which may come from a read error. The rearrangement links TRBV9 to TRBJ1-1; D might be TRBD1 (6 bases). Germline V lookup: CDR1 SGDLS, CDR2 YYNGEE. This CDR3 has 14 residues. This chain's CDR3 is CACSVGGRGTEAFF. CDR3 coding DNA: TGTGCCTGCAGCGTAGGCGGCAGGGGAACTGAAGCTTTCTTT. Full variable domain (rest looked up from reference TRBV9 and TRBJ1-1): DSGVTQTPKHLITATGQRVTLRCSPRSGDLSVYWYQQSLDQGLQFLIQYYNGEERAKGNILERFSAQQFPDLHSELNLSSLELGDSALYFCACSVGGRGTEAFFGQGTRLTVV.

This clonotype appeared a few times. The gene calls are TRBV6-6 and TRBJ2-1, with 11 bases matching TRBD2. The germline V gene has CDR1 MNHNY and CDR2 SVGAGI (reference sequence). V gave up 8 bases and J gave up 9 bases; unmatched junction bases: 9. This CDR3 has 14 residues. The CDR3 DNA follows: TGTGCCAGCCGCACTAGCGGGAGCATCGGTGAGCAGTTCTTC. It encodes CASRTSGSIGEQFF.